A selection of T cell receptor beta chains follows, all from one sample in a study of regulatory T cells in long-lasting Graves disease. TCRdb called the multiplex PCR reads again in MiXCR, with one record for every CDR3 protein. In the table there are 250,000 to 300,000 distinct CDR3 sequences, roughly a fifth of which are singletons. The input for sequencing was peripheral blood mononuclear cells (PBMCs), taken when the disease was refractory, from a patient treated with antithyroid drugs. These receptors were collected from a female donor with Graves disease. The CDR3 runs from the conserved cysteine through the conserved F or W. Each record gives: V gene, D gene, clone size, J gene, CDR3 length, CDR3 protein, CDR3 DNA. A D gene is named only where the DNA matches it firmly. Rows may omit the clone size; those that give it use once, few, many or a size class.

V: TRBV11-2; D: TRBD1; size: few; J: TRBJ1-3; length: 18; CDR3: CASSPRTAGGLSGNTIYF; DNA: TGTGCCAGCAGCCCGAGGACGGCAGGGGGGCTCTCTGGAAACACCATATATTTT
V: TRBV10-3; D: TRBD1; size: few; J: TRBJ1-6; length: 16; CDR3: CAISGQGAGNNSPLHF; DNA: TGTGCCATCAGTGGCCAGGGGGCGGGGAATAATTCACCCCTCCACTTT
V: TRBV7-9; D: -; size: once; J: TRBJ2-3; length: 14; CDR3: CASSFGDLPDTQYF; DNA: TGTGCCAGCAGCTTCGGGGACTTGCCAGATACGCAGTATTTT
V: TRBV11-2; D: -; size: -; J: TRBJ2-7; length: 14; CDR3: CASSLAFLSYEQYF; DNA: TGTGCCAGCAGCTTAGCGTTCTTATCCTACGAGCAGTACTTC
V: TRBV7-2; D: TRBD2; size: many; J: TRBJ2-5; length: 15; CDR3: CASSLSGVNQETQYF; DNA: TGTGCCAGCAGCTTAAGCGGGGTTAACCAAGAGACCCAGTACTTC
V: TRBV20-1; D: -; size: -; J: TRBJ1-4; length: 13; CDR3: CSATGGLSEKLFF; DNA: TGCAGTGCTACCGGGGGGTTGAGTGAAAAACTGTTTTTT
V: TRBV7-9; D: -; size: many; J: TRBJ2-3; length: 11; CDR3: CASSYTDTQYF; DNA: TGTGCCAGCAGTTACACAGATACGCAGTATTTT
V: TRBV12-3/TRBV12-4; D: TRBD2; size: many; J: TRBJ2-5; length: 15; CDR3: CASSPAGGGTETQYF; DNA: TGTGCCAGCAGCCCGGCGGGGGGAGGCACAGAGACCCAGTACTTC
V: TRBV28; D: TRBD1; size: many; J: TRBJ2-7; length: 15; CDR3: CASRNKGTGYYEQYF; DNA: TGTGCCAGCAGGAACAAAGGGACAGGGTATTACGAGCAGTACTTC
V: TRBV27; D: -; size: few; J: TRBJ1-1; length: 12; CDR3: CASSLSGREAFF; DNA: TGTGCCAGCAGTTTATCGGGGCGGGAAGCTTTCTTT
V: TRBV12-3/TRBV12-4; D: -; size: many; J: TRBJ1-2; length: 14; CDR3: CASRPGGGRYGYTF; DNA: TGTGCCAGCAGGCCAGGAGGGGGGCGTTACGGCTACACCTTC
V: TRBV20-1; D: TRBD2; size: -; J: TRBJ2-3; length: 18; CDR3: CSASPQGRLAGVGDTQYF; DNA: TGCAGTGCTAGCCCCCAGGGTAGACTAGCGGGAGTAGGAGATACGCAGTATTTT
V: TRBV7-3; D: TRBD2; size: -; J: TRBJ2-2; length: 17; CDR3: CASSLMSTSGNTGELFF; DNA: TGTGCCAGCAGCTTAATGAGTACTAGCGGGAACACCGGGGAGCTGTTTTTT
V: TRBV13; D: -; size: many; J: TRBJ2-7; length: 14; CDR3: CASSLEADSYEQYF; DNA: TGTGCCAGCAGCTTAGAAGCGGACTCCTACGAGCAGTACTTC
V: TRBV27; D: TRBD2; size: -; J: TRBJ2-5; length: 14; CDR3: CASSLTSGKETQYF; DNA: TGTGCCAGCAGTTTGACTAGCGGTAAAGAGACCCAGTACTTC
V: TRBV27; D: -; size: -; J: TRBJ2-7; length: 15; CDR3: CASSLGGTVRYEQYF; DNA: TGTGCCAGCAGTTTAGGCGGGACTGTGAGGTACGAGCAGTACTTC
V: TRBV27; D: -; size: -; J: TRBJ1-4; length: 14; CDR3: CASSTEGSGEKLFF; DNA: TGTGCCAGCAGCACCGAGGGCTCGGGTGAAAAACTGTTTTTT
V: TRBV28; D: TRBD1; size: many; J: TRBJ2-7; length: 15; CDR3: CASSPSGTGSVEQYF; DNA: TGTGCCAGCAGCCCCTCCGGGACAGGATCTGTGGAGCAGTACTTC
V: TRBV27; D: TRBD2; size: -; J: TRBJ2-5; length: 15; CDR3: CASREYSRPGGGQYF; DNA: TGTGCCAGCAGAGAATACTCCCGGCCCGGGGGGGGCCAGTACTTC
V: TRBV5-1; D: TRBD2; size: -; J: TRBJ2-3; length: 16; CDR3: CASSPRTGGGTDTQYF; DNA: TGCGCCAGCAGCCCGCGGACGGGGGGGGGCACAGATACGCAGTATTTT
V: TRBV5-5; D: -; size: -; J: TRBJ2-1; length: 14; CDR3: CASTPRPTIEEQFF; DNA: TGTGCCAGTACCCCCCGACCAACCATCGAGGAGCAGTTCTTC
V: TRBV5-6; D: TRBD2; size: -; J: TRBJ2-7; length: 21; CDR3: CASSFWAPRTSGHRKDYEQYF; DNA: TGTGCCAGCAGCTTTTGGGCACCCCGGACTAGCGGGCATAGAAAGGACTACGAGCAGTACTTC
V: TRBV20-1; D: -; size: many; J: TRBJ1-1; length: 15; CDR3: CSARGQRNMNTEAFF; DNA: TGCAGTGCTAGAGGGCAGAGAAACATGAACACTGAAGCTTTCTTT
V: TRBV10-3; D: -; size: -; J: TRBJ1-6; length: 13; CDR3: CAIMAGLNSPLHF; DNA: TGTGCCATCATGGCAGGCTTGAATTCACCCCTCCACTTT
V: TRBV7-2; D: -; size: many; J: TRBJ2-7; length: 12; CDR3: CASSLGADEQYF; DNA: TGTGCCAGCAGCTTAGGAGCGGACGAGCAGTACTTC
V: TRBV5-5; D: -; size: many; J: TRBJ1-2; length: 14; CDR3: CASSLGLPAHGYTF; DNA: TGTGCCAGCAGCTTGGGCCTCCCTGCCCATGGCTACACCTTC
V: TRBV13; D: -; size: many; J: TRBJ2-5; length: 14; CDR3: CASSLDGRQETQYF; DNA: TGTGCCAGCAGCTTAGATGGCAGACAAGAGACCCAGTACTTC
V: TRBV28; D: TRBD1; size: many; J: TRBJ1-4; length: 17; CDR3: CASSSGTAFATNEKLFF; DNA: TGTGCCAGCAGTTCCGGGACAGCCTTCGCGACTAATGAAAAACTGTTTTTT
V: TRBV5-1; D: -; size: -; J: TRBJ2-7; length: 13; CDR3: CASRDGSSYEQYF; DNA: TGCGCCAGCAGGGACGGCAGCTCCTACGAGCAGTACTTC
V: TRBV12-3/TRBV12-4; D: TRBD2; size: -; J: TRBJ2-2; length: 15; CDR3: CASSFLAGAGGELFF; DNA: TGTGCCAGCAGCTTTCTAGCGGGAGCGGGCGGGGAGCTGTTTTTT
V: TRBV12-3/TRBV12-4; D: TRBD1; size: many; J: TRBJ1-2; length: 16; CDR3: CASSFSGTEINYGYTF; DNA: TGTGCCAGCAGTTTCAGTGGGACAGAGATAAACTATGGCTACACCTTC
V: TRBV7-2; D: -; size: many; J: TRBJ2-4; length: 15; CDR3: CASSSQTGAKNIQYF; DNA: TGTGCCAGCAGCTCCCAGACTGGAGCCAAAAACATTCAGTACTTC
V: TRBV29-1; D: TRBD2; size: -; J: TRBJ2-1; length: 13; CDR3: CSVGLAGFNEQFF; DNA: TGCAGCGTAGGACTAGCGGGTTTCAATGAGCAGTTCTTC
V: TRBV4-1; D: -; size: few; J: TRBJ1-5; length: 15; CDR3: CASSQGSGLNQPQHF; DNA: TGCGCCAGCAGCCAAGGCTCCGGTCTTAATCAGCCCCAGCATTTT
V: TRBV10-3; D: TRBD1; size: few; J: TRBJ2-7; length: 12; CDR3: CAITDRGYEQYF; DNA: TGTGCCATCACGGACAGGGGTTACGAGCAGTACTTC
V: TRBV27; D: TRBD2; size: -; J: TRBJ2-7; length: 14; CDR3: CATAGYRTSYEQYF; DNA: TGTGCCACCGCTGGGTACAGGACTAGCTACGAGCAGTACTTC
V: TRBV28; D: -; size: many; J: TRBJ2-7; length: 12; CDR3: CASSRETYEQYF; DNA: TGTGCCAGCAGTCGGGAGACCTACGAGCAGTACTTC
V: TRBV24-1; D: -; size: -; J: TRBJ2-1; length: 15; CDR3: CATSQLGPGYNEQFF; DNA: TGTGCCACCAGTCAGTTAGGGCCAGGATACAATGAGCAGTTCTTC
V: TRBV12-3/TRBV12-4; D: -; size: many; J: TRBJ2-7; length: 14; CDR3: CASSKMGLDHGQYF; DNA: TGTGCCAGCAGTAAAATGGGGCTCGACCACGGGCAGTACTTC
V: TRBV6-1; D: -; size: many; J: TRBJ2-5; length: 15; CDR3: CASSLPRQLQETQYF; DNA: TGTGCCAGCAGCCTACCTCGACAGCTCCAAGAGACCCAGTACTTC
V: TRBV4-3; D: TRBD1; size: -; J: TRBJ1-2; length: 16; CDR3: CASSLYKPGQTNGYTF; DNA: TGCGCCAGCAGCCTATACAAACCGGGACAGACTAATGGCTACACCTTC